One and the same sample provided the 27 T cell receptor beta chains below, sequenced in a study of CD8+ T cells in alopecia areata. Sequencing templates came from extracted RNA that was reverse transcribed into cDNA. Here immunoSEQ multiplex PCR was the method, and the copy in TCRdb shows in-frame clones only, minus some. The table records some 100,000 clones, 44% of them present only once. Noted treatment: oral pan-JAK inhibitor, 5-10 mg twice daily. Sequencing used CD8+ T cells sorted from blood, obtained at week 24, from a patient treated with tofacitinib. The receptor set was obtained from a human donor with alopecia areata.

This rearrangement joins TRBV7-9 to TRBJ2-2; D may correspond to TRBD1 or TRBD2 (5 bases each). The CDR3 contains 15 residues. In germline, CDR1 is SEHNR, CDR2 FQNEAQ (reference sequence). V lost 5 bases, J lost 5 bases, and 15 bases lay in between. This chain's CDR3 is CASSPREGRTGELFF. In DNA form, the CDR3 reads TGTGCCAGCAGCCCGAGAGAGGGGCGGACCGGGGAGCTGTTTTTT. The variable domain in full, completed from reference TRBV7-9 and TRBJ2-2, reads DTGVSQNPRHKITKRGQNVTFRCDPISEHNRLYWYRQTLGQGPEFLTYFQNEAQLEKSRLLSDRFSAERPKGSFSTLEIQRTEQGDSAMYLCASSPREGRTGELFFGEGSRLTVL.

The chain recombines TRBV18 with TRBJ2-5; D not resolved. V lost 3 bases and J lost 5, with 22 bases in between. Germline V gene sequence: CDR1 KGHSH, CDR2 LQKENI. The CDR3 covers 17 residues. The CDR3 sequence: CASSPETEVRIGETQYF. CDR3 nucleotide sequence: TGTGCCAGCTCACCCGAAACGGAAGTTAGGATTGGGGAGACCCAGTACTTC.

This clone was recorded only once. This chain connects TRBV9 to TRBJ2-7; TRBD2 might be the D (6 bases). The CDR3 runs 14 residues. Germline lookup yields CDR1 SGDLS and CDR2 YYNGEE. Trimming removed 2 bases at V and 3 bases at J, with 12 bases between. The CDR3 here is CASSVVAASYEQYF. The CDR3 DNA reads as TGTGCCAGCAGCGTTGTAGCGGCAAGCTACGAGCAGTACTTC.

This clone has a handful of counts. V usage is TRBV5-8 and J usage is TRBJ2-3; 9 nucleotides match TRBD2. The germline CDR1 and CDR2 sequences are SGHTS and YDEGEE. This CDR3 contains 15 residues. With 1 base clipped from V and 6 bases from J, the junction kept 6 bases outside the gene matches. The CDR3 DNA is TGTGCCAGCAGCTTGATGGTAGCGGGGGCTGATACGCAGTATTTT. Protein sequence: CASSLMVAGADTQYF.

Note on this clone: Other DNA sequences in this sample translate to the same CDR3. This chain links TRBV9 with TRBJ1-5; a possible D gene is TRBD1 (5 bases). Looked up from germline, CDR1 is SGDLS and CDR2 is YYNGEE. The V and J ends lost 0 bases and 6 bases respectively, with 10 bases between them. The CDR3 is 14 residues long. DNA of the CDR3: TGTGCCAGCAGCGTAGAGGGGTCGGGTCAGCCCCAGCATTTT. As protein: CASSVEGSGQPQHF.

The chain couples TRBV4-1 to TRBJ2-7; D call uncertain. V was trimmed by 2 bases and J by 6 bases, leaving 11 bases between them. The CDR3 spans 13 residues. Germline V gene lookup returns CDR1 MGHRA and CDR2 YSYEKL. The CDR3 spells CASSQNPLGEQYF. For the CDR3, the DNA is TGCGCCAGCAGCCAAAACCCCTTAGGCGAGCAGTACTTC.

CDR3 in DNA: TGTGCCAGCAGCTTAGCGTTCCAGGCCCCAGATACGCAGTATTTT. It encodes CASSLAFQAPDTQYF. The chain couples TRBV7-6 to TRBJ2-3; D call uncertain. The germline V and J ends were trimmed by 0 bases and 4 bases, with 11 bases remaining between them. Looked up from germline, CDR1 is SGHVS and CDR2 is FNYEAQ. This CDR3 has 15 amino acids.

The CDR3 loop is CATSVGTGAYEQYF. The CDR3 DNA sequence: TGTGCCACCAGCGTCGGGACAGGGGCCTACGAGCAGTACTTC. The V call is TRBV15, the J call TRBJ2-7; 10 bases agree with TRBD1. The CDR3 runs 14 residues. Germline CDR1 reads LNHNV; CDR2 reads YYDKDF (reference sequence). V shed 5 bases and J 2 bases; nucleotides not matched to a gene: 3.

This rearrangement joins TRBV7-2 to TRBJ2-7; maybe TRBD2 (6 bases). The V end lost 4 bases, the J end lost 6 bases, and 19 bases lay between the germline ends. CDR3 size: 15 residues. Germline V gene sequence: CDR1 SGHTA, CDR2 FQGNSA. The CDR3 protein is CASSSKRDSRLEQYF. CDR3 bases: TGTGCCAGCAGCTCAAAACGGGACTCAAGGCTCGAGCAGTACTTC.

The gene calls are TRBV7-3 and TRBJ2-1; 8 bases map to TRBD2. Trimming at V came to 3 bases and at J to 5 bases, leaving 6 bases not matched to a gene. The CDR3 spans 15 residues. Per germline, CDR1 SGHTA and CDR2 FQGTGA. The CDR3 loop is CASSFLAGMHNEQFF. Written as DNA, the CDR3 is TGTGCCAGCAGCTTCTTAGCGGGAATGCACAATGAGCAGTTCTTC.

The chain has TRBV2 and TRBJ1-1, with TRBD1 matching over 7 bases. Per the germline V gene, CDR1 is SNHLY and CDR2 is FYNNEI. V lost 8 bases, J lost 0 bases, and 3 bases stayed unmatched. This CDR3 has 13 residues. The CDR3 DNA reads TGTGCCAGCCGGGACAGAATGAACACTGAAGCTTTCTTT. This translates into CASRDRMNTEAFF.

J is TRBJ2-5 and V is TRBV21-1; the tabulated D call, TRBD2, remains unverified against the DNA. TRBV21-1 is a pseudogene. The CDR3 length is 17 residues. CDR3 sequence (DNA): TGTGCCAGCAGCAAGGGCTCCGCGCGGGAGGGGGAAGAGACCCAGTACTTC. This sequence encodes CASSKGSAREGEETQYF.

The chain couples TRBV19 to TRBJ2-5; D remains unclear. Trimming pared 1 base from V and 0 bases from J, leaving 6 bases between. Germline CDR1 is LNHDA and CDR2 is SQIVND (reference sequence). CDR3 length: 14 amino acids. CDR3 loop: CASSIGKYQETQYF. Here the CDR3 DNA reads TGTGCCAGTAGTATAGGCAAATACCAAGAGACCCAGTACTTC.

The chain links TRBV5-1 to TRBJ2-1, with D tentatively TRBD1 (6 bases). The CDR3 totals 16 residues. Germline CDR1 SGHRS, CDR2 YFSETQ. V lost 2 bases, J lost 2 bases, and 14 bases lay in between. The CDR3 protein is CASSFYRDTTYNEQFF. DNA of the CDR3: TGCGCCAGCAGCTTCTACAGGGATACCACCTACAATGAGCAGTTCTTC. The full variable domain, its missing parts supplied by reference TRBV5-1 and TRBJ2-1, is KAGVTQTPRYLIKTRGQQVTLSCSPISGHRSVSWYQQTPGQGLQFLFEYFSETQRNKGNFPGRFSGRQFSNSRSEMNVSTLELGDSALYLCASSFYRDTTYNEQFFGPGTRLTVL.

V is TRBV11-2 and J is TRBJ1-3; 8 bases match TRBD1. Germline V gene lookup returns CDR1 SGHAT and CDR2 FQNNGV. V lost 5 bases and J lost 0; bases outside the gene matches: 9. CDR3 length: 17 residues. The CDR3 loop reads CASSPRTGLTSGNTIYF. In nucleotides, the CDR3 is TGTGCCAGCAGCCCCCGGACAGGGCTAACCTCTGGAAACACCATATATTTT.

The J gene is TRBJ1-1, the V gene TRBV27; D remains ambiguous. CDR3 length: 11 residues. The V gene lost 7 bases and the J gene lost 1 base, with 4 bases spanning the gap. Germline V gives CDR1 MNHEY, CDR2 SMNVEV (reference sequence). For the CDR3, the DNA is TGTGCCAGCATGAAGAACACTGAAGCTTTCTTT. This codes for CASMKNTEAFF.

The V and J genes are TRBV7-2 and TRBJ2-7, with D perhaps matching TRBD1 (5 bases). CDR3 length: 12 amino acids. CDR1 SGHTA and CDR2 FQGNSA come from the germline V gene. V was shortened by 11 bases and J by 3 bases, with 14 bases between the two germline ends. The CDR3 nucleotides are TGTGCCTCCGGCTGGGGCGGCTACGAGCAGTACTTC. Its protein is CASGWGGYEQYF. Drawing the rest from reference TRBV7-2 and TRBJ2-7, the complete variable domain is GAGVSQSPSNKVTEKGKDVELRCDPISGHTALYWYRQSLGQGLEFLIYFQGNSAPDKSGLPSDRFSAERTGGSVSTLTIQRTQQEDSAVYLCASGWGGYEQYFGPGTRLTVT.

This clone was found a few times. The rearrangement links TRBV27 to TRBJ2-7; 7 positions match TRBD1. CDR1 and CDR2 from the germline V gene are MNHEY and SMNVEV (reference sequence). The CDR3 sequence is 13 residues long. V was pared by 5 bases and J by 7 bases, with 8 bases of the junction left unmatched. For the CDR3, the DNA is TGTGCCAGCAGTCTCCGGACAGGTGGGGAGCAGTACTTC. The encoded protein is CASSLRTGGEQYF.

The CDR3 DNA follows: TGTGCCAGCAGCCCCTGGGGCAACGATCCCCAGTACTTC. It specifies CASSPWGNDPQYF. The V call is TRBV9, the J call TRBJ2-7, with D possibly TRBD1 on 5 matching bases. This CDR3 is 13 amino acids long. Per germline, CDR1 SGDLS and CDR2 YYNGEE. Trimming took off 4 bases at V and 10 bases at J, with 18 bases between the two ends.

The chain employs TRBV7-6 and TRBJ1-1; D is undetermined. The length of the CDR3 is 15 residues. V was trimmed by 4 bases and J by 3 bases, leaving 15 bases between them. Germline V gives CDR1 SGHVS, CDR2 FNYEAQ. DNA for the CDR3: TGTGCCAGCAGCTCACGGAGCGGGTTTCACACTGAAGCTTTCTTT. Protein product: CASSSRSGFHTEAFF. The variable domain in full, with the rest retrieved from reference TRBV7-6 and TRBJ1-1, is GAGVSQSPRYKVTKRGQDVALRCDPISGHVSLYWYRQALGQGPEFLTYFNYEAQQDKSGLPNDRFSAERPEGSISTLTIQRTEQRDSAMYRCASSSRSGFHTEAFFGQGTRLTVV.

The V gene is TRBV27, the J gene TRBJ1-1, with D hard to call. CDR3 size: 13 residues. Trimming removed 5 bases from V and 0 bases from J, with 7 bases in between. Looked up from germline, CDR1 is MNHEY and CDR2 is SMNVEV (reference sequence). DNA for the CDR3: TGTGCCAGCAGTCAATCGCTGAACACTGAAGCTTTCTTT. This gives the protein CASSQSLNTEAFF.

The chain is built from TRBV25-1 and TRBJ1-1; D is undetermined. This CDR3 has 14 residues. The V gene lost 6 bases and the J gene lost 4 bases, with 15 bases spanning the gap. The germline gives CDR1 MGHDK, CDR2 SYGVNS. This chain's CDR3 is CASRGSEESTEAFF. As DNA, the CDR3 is TGTGCCAGCAGGGGGTCTGAGGAGAGCACTGAAGCTTTCTTT.

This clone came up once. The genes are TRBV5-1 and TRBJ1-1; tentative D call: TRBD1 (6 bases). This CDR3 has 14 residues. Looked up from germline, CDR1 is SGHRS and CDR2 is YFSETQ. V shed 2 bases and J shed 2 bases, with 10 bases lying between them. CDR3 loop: CASSFVGGNTEAFF. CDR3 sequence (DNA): TGCGCCAGCAGCTTTGTAGGGGGTAACACTGAAGCTTTCTTT.

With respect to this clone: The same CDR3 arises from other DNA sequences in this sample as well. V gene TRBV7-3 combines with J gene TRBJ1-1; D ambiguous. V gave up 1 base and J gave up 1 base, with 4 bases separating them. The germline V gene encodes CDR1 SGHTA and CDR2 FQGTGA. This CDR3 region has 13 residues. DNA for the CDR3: TGTGCCAGCAGCTTAAGGGGGAACACTGAAGCTTTCTTT. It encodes CASSLRGNTEAFF.

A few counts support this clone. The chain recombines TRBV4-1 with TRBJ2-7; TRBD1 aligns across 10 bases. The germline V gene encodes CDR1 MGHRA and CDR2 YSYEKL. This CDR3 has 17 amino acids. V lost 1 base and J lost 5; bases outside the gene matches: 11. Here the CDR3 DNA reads TGCGCCAGCAGCCAAGGCGGGGCCGGACAGGGGGTAGACGAGCAGTACTTC. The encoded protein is CASSQGGAGQGVDEQYF.

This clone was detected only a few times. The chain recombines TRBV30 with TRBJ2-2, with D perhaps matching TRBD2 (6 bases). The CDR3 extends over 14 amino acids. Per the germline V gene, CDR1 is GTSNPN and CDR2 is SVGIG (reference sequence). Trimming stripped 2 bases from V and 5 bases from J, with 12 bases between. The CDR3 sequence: CAWSYGGMTGELFF. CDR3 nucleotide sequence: TGTGCCTGGAGTTACGGGGGAATGACCGGGGAGCTGTTTTTT.

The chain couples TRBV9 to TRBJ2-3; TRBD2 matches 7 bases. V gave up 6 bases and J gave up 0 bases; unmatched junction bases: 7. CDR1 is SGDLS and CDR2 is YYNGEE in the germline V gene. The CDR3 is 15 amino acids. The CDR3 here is CASNSGGTSTDTQYF. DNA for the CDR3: TGTGCCAGCAACTCCGGGGGGACTAGCACAGATACGCAGTATTTT.